The rows below give T cell receptor beta chains drawn from one sample of a study of blood T cell repertoires in COVID-19. Measured with immunoSEQ multiplex PCR; TCRdb has only the in-frame clones, and not every one. The sample records 410,000 or so clones, approximately 91% being singletons. Sequenced sample: peripheral blood. The receptors derive from a woman in her 40s with COVID-19, enrolled during active disease. Each CDR3 is given with its conserved first and last residue.

j_call v_call cdr3_aa
TRBJ1-1 TRBV15 CATSRDLVTSTEAFF
TRBJ1-1 TRBV5-1 CASSKTGLRLNTEAFF
TRBJ1-3 TRBV5-4 CASSLARDTGNTIYF
TRBJ1-2 TRBV5-1 CASSPGQVNYGYTF
TRBJ2-3 TRBV11-2 CASSSQRGALTNTQYF
TRBJ1-1 TRBV2 CASSGDSGMNTEAFF
TRBJ2-5 TRBV28 CASSFNQETQYF
TRBJ2-3 TRBV10-3 CAISEQGTDTQYF
TRBJ1-1 TRBV12-3/TRBV12-4 CASSFYRGTEAFF
TRBJ2-1 TRBV11-2 CASSLNKWGLAASYNEQFF
TRBJ2-7 TRBV5-6 CASSHTGGLILNEQYF
TRBJ1-3 TRBV4-3 CASSQDQAGPWGNTIYF
TRBJ2-1 TRBV24-1 CATSDTGLYNEQFF
TRBJ2-1 TRBV5-1 CASSSDSYNEQFF
TRBJ2-3 TRBV6-4 CASSSLSSGGVTDTQYF
TRBJ1-5 TRBV19 CASSIEGGVIQPQHF
TRBJ1-5 TRBV28 CASTDPGGFGNQPQHF
TRBJ2-2 TRBV11-3 CASSLLLAGNTGELFF
TRBJ2-2 TRBV7-3 CASSLRQGAGTGELFF
TRBJ1-2 TRBV18 CASFNRRNGYTF
TRBJ2-3 TRBV5-1 CASSRTTTDTQYF
TRBJ2-5 TRBV4-3 CASSRPPLYF
TRBJ2-7 TRBV15 CATSREGLGSSYEQYF
TRBJ1-1 TRBV6-4 CASSPRQGTNTEAFF
TRBJ1-3 TRBV10-3 CAISERQGTGNTIYF
TRBJ2-2 TRBV28 CASSGQLPATGELFF
TRBJ1-5 TRBV6-2/TRBV6-3 CASSYGAGASNQPQHF
TRBJ2-7 TRBV18 CASSTSSYEQYF
TRBJ1-2 TRBV30 CAWRRTGTGGGYTF
TRBJ2-5 TRBV30 CAWSSASSAPETQYF
TRBJ1-1 TRBV7-3 CASSSSTDTEAFF
TRBJ1-6 TRBV5-1 CASSFEGGSPLHF
TRBJ2-2 TRBV27 CASSFLAANTGELFF
TRBJ2-3 TRBV9 CASSQGTSGDTQYF
TRBJ1-1 TRBV7-3 CASSTDRYAEAFF
TRBJ1-2 TRBV3-1/TRBV3-2 CASSLNRHGYTF
TRBJ2-7 TRBV6-5 CASRGSTSGSKEQYF
TRBJ1-1 TRBV9 CASSVEGAGVGEAFF
TRBJ2-7 TRBV5-1 CASSLGHGGTYEQYF
TRBJ1-2 TRBV19 CASSWDRAGYTF
TRBJ2-2 TRBV18 CASSPRGNTGELFF
TRBJ1-5 TRBV27 CASSPSWGELNQPQHF